The rows below give T cell receptor beta chains drawn from one sample of a study of cytomegalovirus exposure and HLA in healthy donors. Method: immunoSEQ multiplex PCR; TCRdb's copy keeps in-frame clones and lacks some. The sample carries a few hundred thousand clones, more than 65% recorded once. Material: PBMCs. Receptor source: a woman aged 30 to 39 in good health and CMV-seronegative. The CDR3 runs from the conserved cysteine through the conserved F or W. Each record gives: clone size, J gene, V gene, D gene, CDR3 DNA, CDR3 protein. A D gene is named only where the DNA matches it firmly. The size entry is marked missing in some rows and otherwise reads once, few, many or a size class.

>.|TRBJ1-1|TRBV7-2|TRBD1
TGTGCCAGCAGCTTAGCAGGGGGCCTCGACACTGAAGCTTTCTTT
CASSLAGGLDTEAFF
>.|TRBJ2-7|TRBV6-1|TRBD1
TGTGCCAGCAGTTCCGGGACAGGGACCTACGAGCAGTACTTC
CASSSGTGTYEQYF
>.|TRBJ1-2|TRBV5-1|TRBD1
TGCGCCAGCAGCTTGGCAGGGGGGACAGGCTACACCTTC
CASSLAGGTGYTF
>.|TRBJ1-2|TRBV7-9|TRBD1
TGTGCCAGCAGCTATGACAGGGGTGGCTACACCTTC
CASSYDRGGYTF
>.|TRBJ1-1|TRBV7-3|TRBD1
TGTGCCAGCAGCTCCACAGGGGGCGGCACTGAAGCTTTCTTT
CASSSTGGGTEAFF
>.|TRBJ2-3|TRBV27|TRBD1
TGTGCCAGCAGACTTTACCAGGGGGCCCATACGCAGTATTTT
CASRLYQGAHTQYF
>.|TRBJ2-3|TRBV9|.
TGTGCCAGCAGCGTAGGGCGGGCCACAGATACGCAGTATTTT
CASSVGRATDTQYF
>.|TRBJ2-5|TRBV9|TRBD1
TGTGCCAGCAGTCAAGGGACAGTCCAAGAGACCCAGTACTTC
CASSQGTVQETQYF
>few|TRBJ1-2|TRBV6-6|TRBD1
TGTGCCAGCAGACTGGGACAGAACTATGGCTACACCTTC
CASRLGQNYGYTF
>.|TRBJ2-1|TRBV6-6|.
TGTGCCAGCAGTTCCACCTACAATGAGCAGTTCTTC
CASSSTYNEQFF
>.|TRBJ2-5|TRBV11-1|TRBD2
TGTGCCATCAGCCCTCCCAAGGCGGCGGGAGTTACCTGGGAGACCCAGTACTTC
CAISPPKAAGVTWETQYF
>.|TRBJ1-2|TRBV2|TRBD1
TGTGCCATTCACACCCTACAGGGGGCTCACTATGGCTACACCTTC
CAIHTLQGAHYGYTF
>.|TRBJ2-7|TRBV6-5|TRBD1
TGTGCCAGCAGTTATGACAGGGACCGCTACGAGCAGTACTTC
CASSYDRDRYEQYF
>.|TRBJ1-2|TRBV7-9|TRBD1
TGTGCCAGCAGCGACGTTTTTGACAGGGGGTACCTCTATGGCTACACCTTC
CASSDVFDRGYLYGYTF
>.|TRBJ2-1|TRBV5-6|TRBD2
TGTGCCAGCAGCTTGTTTTGGACTAGCCCCCACAATGAGCAGTTCTTC
CASSLFWTSPHNEQFF
>.|TRBJ2-5|TRBV7-6|.
TGTGCCAGCAGCTCAGGAAAAGAGACCCAGTACTTC
CASSSGKETQYF
>.|TRBJ1-6|TRBV4-1|.
TGCGCCAGCAGCCAAGATCATCCGGGTGTGGATAATTCACCCCTCCACTTT
CASSQDHPGVDNSPLHF
>.|TRBJ1-1|TRBV7-9|.
TGTGCCAGCAGCTTAGCGCAGACAGTCGGCACTGAAGCTTTCTTT
CASSLAQTVGTEAFF
>few|TRBJ1-2|TRBV2|.
TGTGCCAGCAGTGAATTCTCGCTGGGGAGGGGCCCCCCCTATGGCTACACCTTC
CASSEFSLGRGPPYGYTF
>.|TRBJ2-7|TRBV30|TRBD1
TGTGCCTGGAGTGTAGCAGGGGGCCACGAGCAGTACTTC
CAWSVAGGHEQYF
>.|TRBJ2-7|TRBV6-1|TRBD1
TGTGCCAGCAGTGAGCCGGGACAGGGATACGAGCAGTACTTC
CASSEPGQGYEQYF
>.|TRBJ2-7|TRBV28|TRBD1
TGTGCCAGCAGTTTATGGGGACAGGGTAACGAGCAGTACTTC
CASSLWGQGNEQYF
>few|TRBJ1-1|TRBV6-5|.
TGTGCCAGCAGACTCTACGGGGGGGACACTGAAGCTTTCTTT
CASRLYGGDTEAFF
>once|TRBJ2-5|TRBV7-9|.
TGTGCCAGCAGCCGGGGTTCTCCCAGAGAGACCCAGTACTTC
CASSRGSPRETQYF
>.|TRBJ1-5|TRBV5-5|.
TGTGCCAGCAGCTTGGCTATTAGTAATCGGCCCCAGCATTTT
CASSLAISNRPQHF
>.|TRBJ2-5|TRBV10-3|.
TGTGCCATCAGTGAGTCGGACAATCAAGAGACCCAGTACTTC
CAISESDNQETQYF
>.|TRBJ1-1|TRBV19|.
TGTGCCAGTAGTACTACAGTGAACACTGAAGCTTTCTTT
CASSTTVNTEAFF
>once|TRBJ1-2|TRBV7-9|TRBD1
TGTTCCAGCAGCTCGGACAGGGAGAGGCTTCGCTATGGCTACACCTTC
CSSSSDRERLRYGYTF
>.|TRBJ2-7|TRBV5-1|TRBD2
TGCGCCAGCAGCTTGGAGGGACTAGCGGGAGGGCGCTCCTACGAGCAGTACTTC
CASSLEGLAGGRSYEQYF
>.|TRBJ1-1|TRBV5-8|.
TGTGCCAGCAGCCGCAGGGAGGGGAACACTGAAGCTTTCTTT
CASSRREGNTEAFF
>few|TRBJ2-7|TRBV11-3|.
TGTGCCAGCAGCTGGCAACAGGGATACGAGCAGTACTTC
CASSWQQGYEQYF
>.|TRBJ1-5|TRBV7-9|.
TGTGCCAGCAGCCCTTCCAGGACTCCTTTGGAGCCCCAGCATTTT
CASSPSRTPLEPQHF
>.|TRBJ2-7|TRBV2|TRBD2
TGTGCCAGCAGTGAGCTAGCGGGGAACTATCAGTACTTC
CASSELAGNYQYF
>.|TRBJ1-1|TRBV9|.
TGTGCCAGCAGCGTAGGGGGAGACTTTGAAGCTTTCTTT
CASSVGGDFEAFF
>.|TRBJ2-7|TRBV9|TRBD1
TGTGCCAGCAGCCCCCGGGACAGGGGAACCGAGCAGTACTTC
CASSPRDRGTEQYF
>few|TRBJ2-7|TRBV27|TRBD2
TGTGCCAGCAGTCTAGCGGGTCAAGGATACGAGCAGTACTTC
CASSLAGQGYEQYF
>.|TRBJ2-3|TRBV13|TRBD2
TGTGCCAGCAGCTTCGTAGCGGGGAACACAGATACGCAGTATTTT
CASSFVAGNTDTQYF
>few|TRBJ1-2|TRBV5-6|.
TGTGCCAGCTACGAGGGGTCGGGGGCTAACTATGGCTACACCTTC
CASYEGSGANYGYTF
>.|TRBJ2-3|TRBV5-4|.
TGTGCCAGCAGCCCCCCCGGTGGAGCGGGTGATACGCAGTATTTT
CASSPPGGAGDTQYF
>few|TRBJ2-1|TRBV25-1|TRBD2
TGTGCCAGCAGTGATAGCGGGAGAGACAATGAGCAGTTCTTC
CASSDSGRDNEQFF
>.|TRBJ1-2|TRBV9|TRBD1
TGTGCCAGCAGGTCATCAGGGGGTCACGGCTACACCTTC
CASRSSGGHGYTF